The clone carrying this T cell receptor beta chain showed up just a few times. The sample originates from a study of blood T cells in healthy people across ages. The CDR3 is 16 residues long. Germline V gives CDR1 DFQATT, CDR2 SNEGSKA (reference sequence). V lost 6 bases and J lost 1, with 22 bases in between. The second PCR ran roughly 6 to 11 cycles with a sample-barcoded 5' primer and J-beta primers. TCRdb ran MiXCR on the 5' RACE reads and lists one entry per CDR3 protein. The sample lists hundreds of thousands of distinct CDR3 sequences, roughly 44% occurring once. The source material was blood. The source of this sequence is a man between 60 and 75 years old in good health. The chain links TRBV20-1 to TRBJ2-7; unclear D gene. Here the CDR3 reads CSAKRYLSPESYEQYF. As DNA, the CDR3 is TGCAGTGCCAAACGGTACCTTTCCCCAGAATCCTACGAGCAGTACTTC.